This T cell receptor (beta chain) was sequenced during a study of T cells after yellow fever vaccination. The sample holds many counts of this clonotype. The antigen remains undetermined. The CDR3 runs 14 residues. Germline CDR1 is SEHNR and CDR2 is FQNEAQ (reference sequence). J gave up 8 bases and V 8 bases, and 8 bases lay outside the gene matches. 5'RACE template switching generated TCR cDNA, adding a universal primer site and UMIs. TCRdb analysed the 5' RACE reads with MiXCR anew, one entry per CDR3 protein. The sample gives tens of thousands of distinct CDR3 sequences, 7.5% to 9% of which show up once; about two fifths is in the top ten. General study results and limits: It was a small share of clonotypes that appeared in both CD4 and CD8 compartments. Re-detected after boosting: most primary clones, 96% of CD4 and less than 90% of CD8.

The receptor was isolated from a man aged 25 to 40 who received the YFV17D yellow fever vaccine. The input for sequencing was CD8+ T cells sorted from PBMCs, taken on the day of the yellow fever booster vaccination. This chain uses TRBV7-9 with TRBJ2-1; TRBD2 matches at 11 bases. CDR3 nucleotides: TGTGCCAGCCCACTAGCGGGAGTAGATCATGAGCAGTTCTTC. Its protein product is CASPLAGVDHEQFF. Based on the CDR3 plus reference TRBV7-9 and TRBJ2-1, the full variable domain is DTGVSQNPRHKITKRGQNVTFRCDPISEHNRLYWYRQTLGQGPEFLTYFQNEAQLEKSRLLSDRFSAERPKGSFSTLEIQRTEQGDSAMYLCASPLAGVDHEQFFGPGTRLTVL.